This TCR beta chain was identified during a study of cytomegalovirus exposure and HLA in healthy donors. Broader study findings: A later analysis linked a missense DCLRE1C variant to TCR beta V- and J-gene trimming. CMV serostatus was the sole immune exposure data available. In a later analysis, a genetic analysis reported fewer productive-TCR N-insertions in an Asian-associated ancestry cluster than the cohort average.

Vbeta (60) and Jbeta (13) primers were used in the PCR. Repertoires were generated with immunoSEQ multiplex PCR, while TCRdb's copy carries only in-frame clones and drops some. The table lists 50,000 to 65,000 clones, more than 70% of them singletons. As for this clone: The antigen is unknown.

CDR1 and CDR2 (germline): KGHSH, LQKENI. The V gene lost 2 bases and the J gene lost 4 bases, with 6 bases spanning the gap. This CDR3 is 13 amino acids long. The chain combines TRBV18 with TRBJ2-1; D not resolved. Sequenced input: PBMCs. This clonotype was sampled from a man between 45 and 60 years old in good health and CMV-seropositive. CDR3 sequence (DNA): TGTGCCAGCTCACCAACCCAGTACAATGAGCAGTTCTTC. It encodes CASSPTQYNEQFF.